This entry is about one T cell receptor (beta chain). The source of the sample is a study of blood T cell repertoires in COVID-19. Study-level information: PBMCs, B-cell-depleted T cells, or T cells provided the cDNA or gDNA that made up the material.

Germline V gene sequence: CDR1 SGHTA, CDR2 FQGTGA. V lost 2 bases to trimming and J lost 4 bases; unmatched junction nucleotides: 5. The CDR3 is 15 amino acids. Clones were read by immunoSEQ multiplex PCR, and TCRdb kept only the in-frame ones, dropping some. The profile shows some 270,000 clones, approximately 83% of them singletons. The clonotype was recovered from a woman aged 70-85 years with acute or convalescent COVID-19. The chain uses TRBV7-3 and TRBJ1-2; 9 positions match TRBD1. The sequenced sample was peripheral blood. CDR3 bases: TGTGCCAGCAGCTTATCGGGACAGGGAAGCTATGGCTACACCTTC. As protein: CASSLSGQGSYGYTF. Full variable domain (outside the CDR3, taken from reference TRBV7-3 and TRBJ1-2): GAGVSQTPSNKVTEKGKYVELRCDPISGHTALYWYRQSLGQGPEFLIYFQGTGAADDSGLPNDRFFAVRPEGSVSTLKIQRTERGDSAVYLCASSLSGQGSYGYTFGSGTRLTVV.